One and the same sample provided the 29 T cell receptor beta chains below, sequenced in a study of neurological immune-mediated disorders. Stated time point: longitudinal time-point 2. Each CDR3 protein gets one entry after TCRdb re-called the 5' RACE reads with MiXCR. The top ten hold 12% of the sample, which has tens of thousands of distinct CDR3 sequences, more than 8% seen once. Sequencing was carried out using PBMCs. These TCRs come from a man aged 30 to 45 in good health.

This clonotype came up many times. The CDR3 coding sequence is TGCGCCAGCAGGCCTGACAGGGACGAGCAGTACTTC. It is translated as CASRPDRDEQYF. The chain joins TRBV5-1 to TRBJ2-7, with 7 bases lining up with TRBD1. The CDR3 is made up of 12 amino acids. Trimming cost V 5 bases and J 5 bases; bases outside gene matches: 4. Per germline, CDR1 SGHRS and CDR2 YFSETQ.

This clonotype was seen ten or more times. The chain recombines TRBV9 with TRBJ2-5, with TRBD1 matching 7 bases. This CDR3 is built from 12 residues. The J segment lost 11 bases and the V segment lost 4 bases, leaving 8 bases of the junction unmatched. From germline, CDR1 is SGDLS and CDR2 YYNGEE. This chain's CDR3 is CASSTGTALQYF. The CDR3 DNA reads TGTGCCAGCAGCACAGGGACAGCCCTACAGTACTTC.

This clonotype was observed many times. The chain joins TRBV12-3 or TRBV12-4 to TRBJ2-7; D perhaps matches TRBD2 (6 bases). The CDR3 is 16 residues long. The ends were cut back, 5 bases at V and 3 bases at J, with 20 bases in the middle. DNA of the CDR3: TGTGCCAGCAGTGGGGACTGGCTCCCGCAGAACTACGAGCAGTACTTC. Translating it yields CASSGDWLPQNYEQYF.

There are many counts of this clonotype. This chain joins TRBV7-6 and TRBJ2-2; TRBD1 agrees at 9 bases. V lost 4 bases and J lost 3; bases outside the gene matches: 15. CDR3 length: 19 residues. In germline, CDR1 is SGHVS, CDR2 FNYEAQ. The CDR3 is CASSSHRDRDPLDTGELFF. CDR3 DNA sequence: TGTGCCAGCAGCTCGCACCGGGACAGGGATCCCCTGGACACCGGGGAGCTGTTTTTT.

The sample holds many counts of this clonotype. V is TRBV27 and J is TRBJ1-5; tentative D call: TRBD1 (5 bases). The CDR3 length is 14 residues. Trimming left V 1 base short and J 3 bases short, with 7 bases between. Germline CDR1 and CDR2: MNHEY and SMNVEV (reference sequence). DNA for the CDR3: TGTGCCAGCAGTTTATGGGGCGACAATCAGCCCCAGCATTTT. This gives the protein CASSLWGDNQPQHF.

This clonotype was counted many times. The chain couples TRBV5-1 to TRBJ2-7, with D hard to call. Germline V lookup: CDR1 SGHRS, CDR2 YFSETQ. Deletions cut 0 bases from V and 3 bases from J, with 10 bases between. CDR3 length: 14 residues. The CDR3 is CASSLEFSFYEQYF. The CDR3 region has the DNA TGCGCCAGCAGCTTGGAGTTCAGCTTCTACGAGCAGTACTTC. The variable domain in full, completed from reference TRBV5-1 and TRBJ2-7, reads KAGVTQTPRYLIKTRGQQVTLSCSPISGHRSVSWYQQTPGQGLQFLFEYFSETQRNKGNFPGRFSGRQFSNSRSEMNVSTLELGDSALYLCASSLEFSFYEQYFGPGTRLTVT.

This clonotype has a count of ten or more. The genes are TRBV7-6 and TRBJ1-2; possibly TRBD1 for D (6 bases). V was pared by 5 bases and J by 8 bases, with 27 bases between. This CDR3 is built from 17 residues. Germline lookup yields CDR1 SGHVS and CDR2 FNYEAQ. The CDR3 here is CASSGLRGRDPQGGYTF. CDR3 coding DNA: TGTGCCAGCAGCGGACTGCGGGGGCGAGACCCGCAGGGAGGCTACACCTTC.

This clonotype has ten or more counts. The V and J genes are TRBV2 and TRBJ1-5; 7 nucleotides agree with TRBD1. The CDR3 loop spans 16 amino acids. Germline lookup yields CDR1 SNHLY and CDR2 FYNNEI. V trimming: 0 bases; J trimming: 7 bases; junction bases outside the gene matches: 9. In DNA, the CDR3 is TGTGCCAGCAGTGAAGCGGGGTGGCAGGGGGACCAGCCCCAGCATTTT. Its translation: CASSEAGWQGDQPQHF.

This clonotype was recorded many times. The genes are TRBV12-3 or TRBV12-4 and TRBJ2-7; D call uncertain. V was clipped by 8 bases and J by 0 bases, with 11 bases between them. The CDR3 extends over 13 amino acids. The CDR3 region is CASHDWISYEQYF. CDR3 coding DNA: TGTGCCAGCCATGACTGGATCTCCTACGAGCAGTACTTC.

In this sample, this clonotype turned up many times. CDR3: CASTLRRGWQETQYF. The CDR3 region has the DNA TGTGCCAGCACCCTGAGGCGGGGGTGGCAAGAGACCCAGTACTTC. The V and J genes are TRBV7-8 and TRBJ2-5; the match to TRBD2 covers 7 bases. V lost 7 bases to trimming and J lost 2 bases; unmatched junction nucleotides: 10. The CDR3 covers 15 residues. Per germline, CDR1 SGHVS and CDR2 FQNEAQ.

This clonotype was recorded at least ten times. This CDR3 reads CASSHSSSSYEQYF. CDR3 bases: TGTGCCAGCAGCCATAGTTCAAGCTCCTACGAGCAGTACTTC. The chain uses TRBV3-1 and TRBJ2-7; D remains unclear. The CDR3 spans 14 residues. The germline V gene encodes CDR1 LGHDT and CDR2 YNNKEL (reference sequence). V was trimmed by 3 bases and J by 0 bases, leaving 9 bases between them.

With respect to this clonotype: This may stem from a read error, because a much larger clone lies one nucleotide away. This chain joins TRBV20-1 and TRBJ2-5; TRBD2 is a possible D gene (5 bases). The CDR3 totals 14 residues. Germline V gene lookup returns CDR1 DFQATT and CDR2 SNEGSKA (reference sequence). V gave up 3 bases and J gave up 4 bases, with 15 bases separating them. For the CDR3, the DNA is TGCAGTGCTAGGGAAGCGGAAGGTGGAGAGACCCAGTACTTC. Residues: CSAREAEGGETQYF.

This clonotype was counted many times. The V call is TRBV7-6, the J call TRBJ2-2, with D tentatively TRBD2 (5 bases). Trimming pared 5 bases from V and 6 bases from J, leaving 16 bases between. The CDR3 spans 15 residues. From germline, CDR1 is SGHVS and CDR2 FNYEAQ. In DNA, the CDR3 is TGTGCCAGCAGCCCTAGCCTCCCGGTGGCCGGGGAGCTGTTTTTT. It specifies CASSPSLPVAGELFF.

In its sample, this clonotype was seen many times. The chain uses TRBV27 and TRBJ2-7; perhaps TRBD2 as D (5 bases). Trimming cost V 5 bases and J 11 bases, with 16 bases left between them. Looked up from germline, CDR1 is MNHEY and CDR2 is SMNVEV (reference sequence). The CDR3 sequence is 12 residues long. Written as DNA, the CDR3 is TGTGCCAGCAGTCAAACCGGGGTTATGGAGTACTTC. Translating it yields CASSQTGVMEYF.

At least ten counts were recorded for this clonotype. V usage is TRBV3-1 and J usage is TRBJ2-6; TRBD1 is a possible D gene (5 bases). Germline CDR1 LGHDT, CDR2 YNNKEL (reference sequence). The CDR3 is 16 residues long. V dropped 4 bases and J dropped 0 bases, with 10 bases sitting between them. The DNA for the CDR3 is TGTGCCAGCAGCCGGGGCCTTGCCTCTGGGGCCAACGTCCTGACTTTC. Protein product: CASSRGLASGANVLTF.

The sample holds many counts of this clonotype. The chain combines TRBV29-1 with TRBJ2-7; D is perhaps TRBD1 (5 bases). CDR3 size: 13 residues. Germline CDR1 SQVTM, CDR2 ANQGSEA. Trimming pared 2 bases from V and 5 bases from J, leaving 13 bases between. The CDR3 reads CSVESAGLDEQYF. The CDR3 DNA follows: TGCAGCGTTGAATCCGCAGGGCTGGACGAGCAGTACTTC.

This clonotype was seen at least ten times. This sequence joins TRBV5-1 and TRBJ1-1, with 8 bases matching TRBD1. This CDR3 is built from 17 residues. Germline assignment: CDR1 SGHRS and CDR2 YFSETQ. V was clipped by 0 bases and J by 6 bases; unmatched bases: 13. The CDR3 protein is CASSLGMPTGAGAEAFF. CDR3 nucleotide sequence: TGCGCCAGCAGCTTGGGTATGCCGACAGGGGCCGGGGCTGAAGCTTTCTTT.

This clonotype came up many times. This chain links TRBV6-4 with TRBJ2-1; 11 nucleotides match TRBD2. The germline CDR1 and CDR2 sequences are MRHNA and SNTAGT. Trimming removed 6 bases from V and 8 bases from J; junction bases left unmatched: 12. This CDR3 is 16 amino acids long. CDR3: CASSQPISGREYEQFF. The CDR3 bases are TGTGCCAGCAGCCAACCGATTAGCGGGAGGGAGTATGAGCAGTTCTTC.

This clonotype was detected many times. This sequence joins TRBV20-1 and TRBJ2-2; D gene uncertain. The germline V gene has CDR1 DFQATT and CDR2 SNEGSKA (reference sequence). CDR3 length: 14 residues. CDR3 residues: CSAPPPTNTGELFF. The CDR3 DNA reads as TGCAGCGCTCCCCCCCCTACGAACACCGGGGAGCTGTTTTTT.

This clonotype was observed many times. V and J are TRBV28 and TRBJ2-3; tentatively, D is TRBD2 (6 bases). V shed 5 bases and J shed 5 bases, with 11 bases lying between them. Germline V lookup: CDR1 MDHEN, CDR2 SYDVKM. The CDR3 is 13 amino acids. In nucleotides, the CDR3 is TGTGCCAGCAGTACCCAGGGACTAGATACGCAGTATTTT. Protein: CASSTQGLDTQYF.

This clonotype was counted many times. CDR3 bases: TGTGCCAGCAGACTAACGGGACAGGGATACCAAGAGACCCAGTACTTC. It yields the protein CASRLTGQGYQETQYF. This chain joins TRBV2 and TRBJ2-5, with TRBD1 matching 9 bases. The V segment lost 6 bases and the J segment 0 bases; nucleotides outside the gene matches: 8. Germline CDR1 is SNHLY and CDR2 is FYNNEI. The CDR3 loop spans 16 amino acids.

Ten or more counts support this clonotype. The rearrangement joins TRBV10-3 to TRBJ2-3, with a weak D call TRBD2 (6 bases). The ends were cut back, 8 bases at V and 5 bases at J, with 14 bases in the middle. Germline lookup yields CDR1 ENHRY and CDR2 SYGVKD. This CDR3 is 13 amino acids long. The CDR3 region has the DNA TGTGCCATCTTGACGGGAGTGGGAGATACGCAGTATTTT. This gives the protein CAILTGVGDTQYF.

This clonotype showed up just a few times. One base away lies a much larger clone, so this may be a sequencing read error. This sequence joins TRBV5-1 and TRBJ2-5; D ambiguous. Germline CDR1 is SGHRS and CDR2 is YFSETQ. The CDR3 is 14 amino acids. The chain's CDR3 is CASSLGRNQETKYF. The CDR3 DNA follows: TGCGCCAGCAGCTTGGGCCGAAACCAAGAGACCAAGTACTTC.

This clonotype has at least ten counts. The V and J genes are TRBV12-3 or TRBV12-4 and TRBJ1-1, with D perhaps matching TRBD1 (6 bases). V dropped 3 bases and J dropped 7 bases, with 9 bases sitting between them. The CDR3 covers 12 residues. CDR3 region: CASSLGAGEAFF. DNA of the CDR3: TGTGCCAGCAGTTTGGGGGCAGGTGAAGCTTTCTTT.

This clonotype counts as medium-sized. The rearrangement links TRBV15 to TRBJ2-1; weak D call: TRBD2 (6 bases). Looked up from germline, CDR1 is LNHNV and CDR2 is YYDKDF (reference sequence). Between the trimmed V and J ends, which lost 7 bases and 5 bases, there was a span of 9 bases. The CDR3 extends over 12 amino acids. CDR3 in amino acids: CATMEGHNEQFF. CDR3 DNA: TGTGCCACCATGGAGGGGCACAATGAGCAGTTCTTC.

For this clonotype: A much larger clone lies one base from this, so it may be a read error. CDR3 sequence (DNA): TGTGCCATCAGGGCAACAGGGGAGAACACTGCAGCTTTCTTT. Its translation is CAIRATGENTAAFF. The chain is built from TRBV10-3 and TRBJ1-1; 7 bases fit TRBD1. The germline V gene has CDR1 ENHRY and CDR2 SYGVKD. The CDR3 extends over 14 amino acids.

This clonotype was seen at least ten times. The CDR3 sequence is CATLGAPGANVLTF. CDR3 in DNA: TGTGCCACCCTGGGGGCTCCTGGGGCCAACGTCCTGACTTTC. The chain couples TRBV10-3 to TRBJ2-6; the D gene is possibly TRBD1 (6 bases). V lost 10 bases and J 2 bases, leaving 12 bases between the germline ends. This CDR3 region has 14 residues. Germline V gene sequence: CDR1 ENHRY, CDR2 SYGVKD.

This clonotype has a count of ten or more. The chain has TRBV12-3 or TRBV12-4 and TRBJ1-4; weak D call: TRBD1 (5 bases). The length of the CDR3 is 15 residues. V shed 5 bases and J shed 8 bases, with 18 bases lying between them. The CDR3, as DNA: TGTGCCAGCAGTACGGGCTTGTGGGGGTTAGAAAAACTGTTTTTT. Translating it yields CASSTGLWGLEKLFF.

This clonotype was found many times. The chain employs TRBV20-1 and TRBJ2-3, with TRBD1 identical over 11 bases. Trimming took 3 bases from V and 4 from J; bases not matched to a gene: 9. Germline V gives CDR1 DFQATT, CDR2 SNEGSKA (reference sequence). This CDR3 spans 16 amino acids. In DNA form, the CDR3 reads TGCAGTGCTAGCCACACCGGGACAGGGGGGCCAGATACGCAGTATTTT. As protein: CSASHTGTGGPDTQYF.